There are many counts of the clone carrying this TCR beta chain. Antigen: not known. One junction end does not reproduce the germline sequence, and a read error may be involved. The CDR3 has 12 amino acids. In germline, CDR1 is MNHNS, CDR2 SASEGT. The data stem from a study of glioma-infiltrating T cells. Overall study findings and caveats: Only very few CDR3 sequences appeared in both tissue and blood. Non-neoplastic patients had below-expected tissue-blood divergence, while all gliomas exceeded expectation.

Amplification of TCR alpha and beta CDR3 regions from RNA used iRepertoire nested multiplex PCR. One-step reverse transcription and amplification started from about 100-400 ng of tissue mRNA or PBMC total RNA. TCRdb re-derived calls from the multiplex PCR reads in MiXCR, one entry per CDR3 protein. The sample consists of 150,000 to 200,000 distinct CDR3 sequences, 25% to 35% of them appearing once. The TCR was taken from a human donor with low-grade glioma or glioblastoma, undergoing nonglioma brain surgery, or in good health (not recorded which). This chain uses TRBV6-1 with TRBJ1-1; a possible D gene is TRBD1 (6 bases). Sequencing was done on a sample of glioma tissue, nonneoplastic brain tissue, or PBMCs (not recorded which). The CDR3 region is CASISSHRVALF. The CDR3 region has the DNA TGTGCCAGCATCTCCTCCCACAGGGTGGCCCTTTTT.